Listed here are 26 T cell receptor beta chains from one sample, sequenced in a study of hypomethylating agent response in myelodysplastic syndrome. Clones were sequenced by immunoSEQ multiplex PCR, and TCRdb holds only the in-frame ones, with some missing. The sample includes some 5,700 clones, roughly 86% of them seen just once. The sample consisted of bone marrow, taken before or after starting hypomethylating agent treatment for myelodysplastic syndrome (not recorded which). The receptor set was obtained from a human donor with myelodysplastic syndrome.

The genes are TRBV5-1 and TRBJ1-1; D gene uncertain. V gave up 4 bases and J gave up 8 bases, with 9 bases separating them. Germline V gene lookup returns CDR1 SGHRS and CDR2 YFSETQ. The CDR3 consists of 11 residues. CDR3: CASSLGGEAFF. CDR3 sequence (DNA): TGCGCCAGCAGCCTGGGAGGGGAAGCTTTCTTT.

The CDR3 nucleotides read TGCAGCGTTGAAGAGTGGATTAGTAAGGGGGGATTCGACGGCTACACCTTC. It codes for CSVEEWISKGGFDGYTF. The rearrangement joins TRBV29-1 to TRBJ1-2; TRBD1 is a possible D gene (6 bases). Germline CDR1 is SQVTM and CDR2 is ANQGSEA. V gave up 0 bases and J gave up 8 bases, with 25 bases separating them. The CDR3 runs 17 residues.

The chain carries TRBV7-6 and TRBJ1-1, with D tentatively TRBD1 (6 bases). The V end was cut by 5 bases, the J end by 8 bases, with 27 bases between. The CDR3 consists of 17 residues. In germline, CDR1 is SGHVS, CDR2 FNYEAQ. Written as DNA, the CDR3 is TGTGCCAGCAGCCCCCTAAGGGTAGGGGGACTGAGAGGCGAAGCTTTCTTT. It is translated as CASSPLRVGGLRGEAFF.

V gene TRBV19 combines with J gene TRBJ2-5; 9 positions agree with TRBD2. CDR3 length equals 17 residues. Germline values: CDR1 LNHDA, CDR2 SQIVND (reference sequence). The V segment lost 5 bases and the J segment 1 base; nucleotides outside the gene matches: 11. CDR3 in DNA: TGTGCCAGTAGTTTGGGAATGGCGGGGGGGTTCCAAGAGACCCAGTACTTC. It translates to CASSLGMAGGFQETQYF.

This clone has just a few counts. This chain joins TRBV7-9 and TRBJ1-2, with a possible D match to TRBD1 (6 bases). This CDR3 region has 13 residues. Germline V gene data show CDR1 as SEHNR and CDR2 as FQNEAQ (reference sequence). V was pared by 5 bases and J by 5 bases, with 12 bases between. For the CDR3, the DNA is TGTGCCAGCAGCGCCGGACAGATGTATGGCTACACCTTC. This codes for CASSAGQMYGYTF. Full variable domain (outside the CDR3, taken from reference TRBV7-9 and TRBJ1-2): DTGVSQNPRHKITKRGQNVTFRCDPISEHNRLYWYRQTLGQGPEFLTYFQNEAQLEKSRLLSDRFSAERPKGSFSTLEIQRTEQGDSAMYLCASSAGQMYGYTFGSGTRLTVV.

J is TRBJ2-7 and V is TRBV27; D call uncertain. The V gene's germline CDR1 is MNHEY and CDR2 SMNVEV (reference sequence). The CDR3 length is 13 residues. V dropped 3 bases and J dropped 1 base, with 7 bases sitting between them. CDR3 nucleotide sequence: TGTGCCAGCAGTTTCGGATTTTCCTACGAGCAGTACTTC. Its protein product is CASSFGFSYEQYF.

The V and J genes are TRBV2 and TRBJ2-1; D is possibly TRBD2 (7 bases). Germline V CDR1 and CDR2: SNHLY, FYNNEI. There are 14 residues in the CDR3. Trimming took 4 bases from V and 8 from J, leaving 15 bases between them. For the CDR3, the DNA is TGTGCCAGCAGTGTAGGGGGTCGGGGGGATGAGCAGTTCTTC. Translation gives CASSVGGRGDEQFF.

The genes are TRBV29-1 and TRBJ1-1; D not certain. Germline CDR1 reads SQVTM; CDR2 reads ANQGSEA. The CDR3 is made up of 12 amino acids. The V and J ends lost 5 bases and 4 bases respectively, with 11 bases between them. The CDR3 bases are TGCAGCGTTTCCTCTGTCGCCACTGAAGCTTTCTTT. Translated, it gives CSVSSVATEAFF.

The rearrangement links TRBV11-2 to TRBJ2-1; unclear D gene. CDR3 length: 15 amino acids. Germline V gives CDR1 SGHAT, CDR2 FQNNGV. The germline V and J ends were trimmed by 2 bases and 4 bases, with 12 bases remaining between them. The chain's CDR3 is CASSLLLEKYNEQFF. Here the CDR3 DNA reads TGTGCCAGCAGCTTATTACTGGAGAAATACAATGAGCAGTTCTTC.

The genes are TRBV19 and TRBJ2-7; TRBD1 aligns across 8 bases. Germline assignment: CDR1 LNHDA and CDR2 SQIVND (reference sequence). Trimming removed 4 bases from V and 3 bases from J; junction bases left unmatched: 11. The CDR3 contains 16 residues. CDR3 DNA: TGTGCCAGTAGTACTAAGGACAGGGCCAGGGACTACGAGCAGTACTTC. Translation gives CASSTKDRARDYEQYF.

V gene TRBV7-2 combines with J gene TRBJ2-1, with D tentatively TRBD2 (6 bases). CDR1 SGHTA and CDR2 FQGNSA come from the germline V gene. The CDR3 spans 15 residues. The V end lost 5 bases, the J end lost 4 bases, and 15 bases lay between the germline ends. CDR3 in amino acids: CASSPLYGGYNEQFF. The CDR3 DNA follows: TGTGCCAGCAGCCCCTTATACGGGGGATACAATGAGCAGTTCTTC.

The chain links TRBV28 to TRBJ1-5; D might be TRBD1 (6 bases). This CDR3 contains 14 residues. Germline V gene sequence: CDR1 MDHEN, CDR2 SYDVKM. Trimming shortened V by 4 bases and J by 4 bases, and 11 bases separated the two germline ends. In DNA form, the CDR3 reads TGTGCCAGCAGTTCCCAGACAGGAAATCAGCCCCAGCATTTT. Translation gives CASSSQTGNQPQHF.

This clone turned up a few times. The V gene is TRBV28, the J gene TRBJ1-6, with TRBD1 matching over 11 bases. Germline V lookup: CDR1 MDHEN, CDR2 SYDVKM. Trimming took 5 bases from V and 6 from J; bases not matched to a gene: 3. CDR3 length: 15 amino acids. The CDR3 nucleotides are TGTGCCAGCAGTACCGGGACAGGGGGTAATTCACCCCTCCACTTT. Translating gives CASSTGTGGNSPLHF.

The rearrangement links TRBV7-2 to TRBJ2-1; the D is unclear. The CDR3 runs to 15 residues. Trimming stripped 1 base from V and 5 bases from J, with 12 bases between. CDR1 and CDR2 from the germline V gene are SGHTA and FQGNSA. CDR3 region: CASSLVARSDNEQFF. The CDR3 DNA reads TGTGCCAGCAGCTTAGTGGCTAGATCTGACAATGAGCAGTTCTTC. Using reference TRBV7-2 and TRBJ2-1 for the parts outside the CDR3, the full variable domain is GAGVSQSPSNKVTEKGKDVELRCDPISGHTALYWYRQSLGQGLEFLIYFQGNSAPDKSGLPSDRFSAERTGGSVSTLTIQRTQQEDSAVYLCASSLVARSDNEQFFGPGTRLTVL.

The V call is TRBV6-1, the J call TRBJ1-1; D gene ambiguous. V lost 4 bases to trimming and J lost 0 bases, with 9 bases between them. CDR1 MNHNS and CDR2 SASEGT come from the germline V gene. The CDR3 spans 14 residues. This chain's CDR3 is CASSVVGVNTEAFF. The CDR3 DNA reads TGTGCCAGCAGTGTGGTTGGGGTGAACACTGAAGCTTTCTTT.

The J gene is TRBJ1-1, the V gene TRBV10-1, with 8 positions matching TRBD1. Germline loops: CDR1 WNHNN, CDR2 SYGVQD (reference sequence). This CDR3 region has 13 residues. J lost 8 bases, V lost 5 bases, and 7 bases had no gene match. The CDR3, as DNA: TGCGCCAGCAGTCCCGAACAGGGGGGCGAAGCTTTCTTT. As protein: CASSPEQGGEAFF.

J is TRBJ2-2 and V is TRBV6-1, with D perhaps matching TRBD2 (5 bases). Germline V gene data show CDR1 as MNHNS and CDR2 as SASEGT. Trimming removed 3 bases at V and 0 bases at J, with 11 bases between. The CDR3 runs to 16 residues. In nucleotides, the CDR3 is TGTGCCAGCAGTGAGCGGACTCCCGCGAACACCGGGGAGCTGTTTTTT. Translating it yields CASSERTPANTGELFF.

The rearrangement joins TRBV29-1 to TRBJ2-1; 9 bases agree with TRBD1. Germline loops: CDR1 SQVTM, CDR2 ANQGSEA. Unmatched junction bases numbered 5, after V lost 4 bases and J lost 7 bases. This CDR3 has 13 amino acids. The CDR3, as DNA: TGCAGCGTTGGGCGGGACAGGGTGAATGAGCAGTTCTTC. Amino acid sequence: CSVGRDRVNEQFF.

V and J are TRBV11-1 and TRBJ1-1; no reliable D call. The germline CDR1 and CDR2 sequences are SGHAT and FQDESV (reference sequence). This CDR3 is built from 13 residues. Trimming left V 1 base short and J 8 bases short, with 11 bases between. The CDR3 DNA is TGTGCCAGCAGCTTAGATGGTACAGAAGAAGCTTTCTTT. As protein: CASSLDGTEEAFF.

V gene TRBV30 combines with J gene TRBJ2-7; TRBD2 aligns across 14 bases. J was trimmed by 5 bases and V by 3 bases; bases with no gene match: 6. The CDR3 runs to 15 residues. Germline V gene lookup returns CDR1 GTSNPN and CDR2 SVGIG (reference sequence). The CDR3, as DNA: TGTGCCTGGAGCGCGACTAGCGGGAGGGTCGACGAGCAGTACTTC. Its protein product is CAWSATSGRVDEQYF.

The V and J genes are TRBV19 and TRBJ2-5; 8 bases match TRBD2. From germline, CDR1 is LNHDA and CDR2 SQIVND (reference sequence). The CDR3 consists of 16 residues. J was trimmed by 5 bases and V by 3 bases; bases with no gene match: 11. The CDR3 protein is CASSMFPGGSVETQYF. For the CDR3, the DNA is TGTGCCAGTAGTATGTTCCCGGGGGGGAGCGTGGAGACCCAGTACTTC.

The V gene is TRBV7-9, the J gene TRBJ1-2, with D perhaps TRBD1 (5 bases). V dropped 4 bases and J dropped 5 bases, with 20 bases sitting between them. This CDR3 contains 16 residues. Germline V gene data show CDR1 as SEHNR and CDR2 as FQNEAQ (reference sequence). The CDR3 DNA sequence: TGTGCCAGCAGCTATTGGGGGACCCCGGGTCGTTATGGCTACACCTTC. It specifies CASSYWGTPGRYGYTF.

The chain employs TRBV19 and TRBJ1-2; D not certain. This CDR3 comprises 16 residues. V was clipped by 4 bases and J by 5 bases, with 20 bases between them. Per germline, CDR1 LNHDA and CDR2 SQIVND (reference sequence). In nucleotides, the CDR3 is TGTGCCAGTAGTAAGGTGGGCACAGAACTAGGGTATGGCTACACCTTC. Its protein product is CASSKVGTELGYGYTF.

The chain is built from TRBV6-5 and TRBJ2-7, with D perhaps TRBD1 (5 bases). The CDR3 is made up of 12 amino acids. Trimming took 5 bases from V and 12 from J, leaving 17 bases between them. Germline V gives CDR1 MNHEY, CDR2 SVGAGI. CDR3 sequence reads: CASSRTPPGWYF. CDR3 in DNA: TGTGCCAGCAGTCGGACCCCCCCAGGGTGGTACTTC.

The chain joins TRBV7-9 to TRBJ1-1, with 9 bases aligning to TRBD1. The CDR3 has 14 amino acids. Trimming removed 5 bases from V and 7 bases from J; junction bases left unmatched: 8. Per the germline V gene, CDR1 is SEHNR and CDR2 is FQNEAQ (reference sequence). The CDR3 spells CASSPTGGRDEAFF. CDR3 sequence (DNA): TGTGCCAGCAGCCCGACAGGGGGGCGAGATGAAGCTTTCTTT.

The V and J genes are TRBV7-2 and TRBJ2-7, with 7 nucleotides matching TRBD1. The CDR3 consists of 14 residues. Germline V gene lookup returns CDR1 SGHTA and CDR2 FQGNSA. The trim removed 1 base at V and 4 bases at J, leaving 4 bases unmatched. The CDR3 here is CASSLGGQRYEQYV. In DNA, the CDR3 is TGTGCCAGCAGCTTAGGGGGACAGAGGTACGAGCAGTACGTC.